One and the same sample provided the 11 T cell receptor beta chains below, sequenced in a study of T cells expressing NK-cell markers. TCRdb reprocessed the 5' RACE reads and reports one entry per CDR3 protein, with no DNA. The table lists some 450,000 distinct CDR3 sequences. Material for sequencing was blood T cells: a sorted CD56 or NKG2C T cell subset, CD4+ or CD8+ T cells, or bulk PBMC T cells (not recorded which). The receptors were sampled from a woman between 18 and 75 years old in good health.

The genes are TRBV29-1 and TRBJ2-5; TCRdb's D call of TRBD1 is untestable without DNA. The CDR3 sequence is 14 residues long. Germline V gene data show CDR1 as SQVTM and CDR2 as ANQGSEA. CDR3 region: CSVEKGGRGETQYF. The variable domain in full, with the rest retrieved from reference TRBV29-1 and TRBJ2-5, is SAVISQKPSRDICQRGTSLTIQCQVDSQVTMMFWYRQQPGQSLTLIATANQGSEATYESGFVIDKFPISRPNLTFSTLTVSNMSPEDSSIYLCSVEKGGRGETQYFGPGTRLLVL.

The chain carries TRBV5-1 and TRBJ2-7. CDR1 SGHRS and CDR2 YFSETQ come from the germline V gene. The CDR3 is 13 residues long. CDR3 in amino acids: CASSSHQSYEQYF.

The chain couples TRBV14 to TRBJ2-5; TCRdb indicates TRBD1, and absent DNA this call remains unverified. This CDR3 has 15 amino acids. The germline V gene has CDR1 SGHDN and CDR2 FVKESK. The CDR3 is CASSPFSVAVETQYF.

This chain connects TRBV13 to TRBJ1-2. This CDR3 has 14 amino acids. Germline CDR1 PRHDT, CDR2 FYEKMQ (reference sequence). The CDR3 sequence is CASSQTPTNYGYTF. Filled out from reference TRBV13 and TRBJ1-2, the complete variable domain reads AAGVIQSPRHLIKEKRETATLKCYPIPRHDTVYWYQQGPGQDPQFLISFYEKMQSDKGSIPDRFSAQQFSDYHSELNMSSLELGDSALYFCASSQTPTNYGYTFGSGTRLTVV.

V and J are TRBV6-1 and TRBJ2-1; the D gene TCRdb calls, TRBD1, cannot be checked with no DNA. The CDR3 has 15 amino acids. CDR1 is MNHNS, CDR2 SASEGT, per germline. The CDR3 spells CASSIEGEAYNEQFF.

V is TRBV5-1 and J is TRBJ2-1; TCRdb gives TRBD2 as the D gene, but with no DNA this cannot be confirmed. The CDR3 has 17 amino acids. The V gene's germline CDR1 is SGHRS and CDR2 YFSETQ. This CDR3 is CASSLTLSSGRADEQFF.

V usage is TRBV6-4 and J usage is TRBJ2-3; the TRBD2 assignment by TCRdb is unverifiable without DNA. Germline CDR1 reads MRHNA; CDR2 reads SNTAGT. There are 16 residues in the CDR3. This CDR3 is CASSDSLAGGPDTQYF.

J is TRBJ1-1 and V is TRBV29-1. The CDR3 is 13 residues long. In germline, CDR1 is SQVTM, CDR2 ANQGSEA. CDR3 amino acids: CSFRVRGTGEAFF. The full variable domain, with the rest looked up from reference TRBV29-1 and TRBJ1-1, is SAVISQKPSRDICQRGTSLTIQCQVDSQVTMMFWYRQQPGQSLTLIATANQGSEATYESGFVIDKFPISRPNLTFSTLTVSNMSPEDSSIYLCSFRVRGTGEAFFGQGTRLTVV.

This chain links TRBV25-1 with TRBJ2-7; TCRdb's D call of TRBD1 is untestable without DNA. The CDR3 sequence is 16 residues long. CDR1 is MGHDK, CDR2 SYGVNS, per germline. CDR3 protein: CASSEGGSRDRVGQYF.

The V call is TRBV12-3 or TRBV12-4, the J call TRBJ2-2; TCRdb outputs TRBD1, but without DNA this stays unchecked. The CDR3 has 16 amino acids. CDR3 loop: CASSTTTRGRTGELFF.

This CDR3 reads CASSHRGLAGRNTGELFF. The J gene is TRBJ2-2, the V gene TRBV3-1; TCRdb proposes TRBD2, but this gene call is untestable without DNA. This CDR3 contains 18 residues. In germline, CDR1 is LGHDT, CDR2 YNNKEL (reference sequence).